This T cell receptor (beta chain) was recovered during a study of blood T cell repertoires in COVID-19. Study background: The United States, Italy and Spain were the sources of the acute and convalescent COVID-19 samples. Sample material is recorded as cDNA or gDNA derived from T cells, B-cell-depleted T cells, or PBMCs.

The data were produced by immunoSEQ multiplex PCR, yet TCRdb's version contains in-frame clones alone and is incomplete. The table records around 170,000 clones, approximately 86% of them present only once. Germline CDR1 is MNHNS and CDR2 is SASEGT. The V segment lost 2 bases and the J segment 4 bases; nucleotides outside the gene matches: 8. The CDR3 extends over 16 amino acids. This sequence originates from a woman younger than 45 with active or convalescent COVID-19. The genes are TRBV6-1 and TRBJ2-1; 7 bases are a match to TRBD1. Source material: peripheral blood. Written as DNA, the CDR3 is TGTGCCAGCAGTGAACTTCCCGGGACAGCATACAATGAGCAGTTCTTC. Translated: CASSELPGTAYNEQFF.